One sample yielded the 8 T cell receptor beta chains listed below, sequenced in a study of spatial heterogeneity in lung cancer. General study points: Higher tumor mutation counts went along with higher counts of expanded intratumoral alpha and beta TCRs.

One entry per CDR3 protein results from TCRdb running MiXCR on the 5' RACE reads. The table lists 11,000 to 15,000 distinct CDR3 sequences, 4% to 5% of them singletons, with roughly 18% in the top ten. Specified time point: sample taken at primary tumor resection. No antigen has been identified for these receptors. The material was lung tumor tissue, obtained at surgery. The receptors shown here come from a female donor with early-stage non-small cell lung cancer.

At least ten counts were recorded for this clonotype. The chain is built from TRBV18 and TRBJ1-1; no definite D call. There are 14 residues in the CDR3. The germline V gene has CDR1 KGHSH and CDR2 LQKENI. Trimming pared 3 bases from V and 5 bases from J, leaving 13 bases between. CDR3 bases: TGTGCCAGCTCACCGCCATCGGGTCGGACTGAAGCTTTCTTT. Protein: CASSPPSGRTEAFF.

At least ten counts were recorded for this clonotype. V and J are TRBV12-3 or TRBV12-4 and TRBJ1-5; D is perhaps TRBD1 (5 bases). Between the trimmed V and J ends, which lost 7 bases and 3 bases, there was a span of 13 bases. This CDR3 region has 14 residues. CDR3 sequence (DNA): TGTGCCAGCACCAGACAGACCCCCAATCAGCCCCAGCATTTT. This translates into CASTRQTPNQPQHF.

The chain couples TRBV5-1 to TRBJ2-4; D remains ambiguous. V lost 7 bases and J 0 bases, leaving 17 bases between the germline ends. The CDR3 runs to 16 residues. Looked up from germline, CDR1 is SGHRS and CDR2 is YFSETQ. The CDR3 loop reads CASGPPGPLAKNIQYF. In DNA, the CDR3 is TGCGCCAGCGGGCCCCCCGGGCCCCTAGCCAAAAACATTCAGTACTTC.

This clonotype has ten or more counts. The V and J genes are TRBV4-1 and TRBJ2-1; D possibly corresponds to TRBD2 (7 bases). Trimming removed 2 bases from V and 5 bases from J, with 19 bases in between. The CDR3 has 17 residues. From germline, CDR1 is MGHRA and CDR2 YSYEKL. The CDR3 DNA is TGCGCCAGCAGCCAACCTGGCTCGGGGGGCGGTCACAATGAGCAGTTCTTC. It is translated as CASSQPGSGGGHNEQFF.

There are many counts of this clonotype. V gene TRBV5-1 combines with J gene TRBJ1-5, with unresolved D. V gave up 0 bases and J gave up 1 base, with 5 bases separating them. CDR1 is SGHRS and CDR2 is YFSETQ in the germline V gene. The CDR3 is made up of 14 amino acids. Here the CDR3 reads CASSLGESNQPQHF. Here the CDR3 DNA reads TGCGCCAGCAGCTTGGGGGAAAGCAATCAGCCCCAGCATTTT.

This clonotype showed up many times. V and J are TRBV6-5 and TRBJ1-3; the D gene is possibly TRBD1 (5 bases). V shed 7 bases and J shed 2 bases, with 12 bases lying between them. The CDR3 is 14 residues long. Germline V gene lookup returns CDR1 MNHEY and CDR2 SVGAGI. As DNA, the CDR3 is TGTGCCAGCACCCGGACAATCCCTGGAAACACCATATATTTT. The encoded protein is CASTRTIPGNTIYF.

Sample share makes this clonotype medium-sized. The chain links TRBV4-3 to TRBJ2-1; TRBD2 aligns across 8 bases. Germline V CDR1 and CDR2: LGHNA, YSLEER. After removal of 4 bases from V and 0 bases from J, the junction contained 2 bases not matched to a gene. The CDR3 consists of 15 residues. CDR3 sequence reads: CASSPAGDSYNEQFF. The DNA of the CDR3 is TGCGCCAGCAGCCCAGCGGGGGACTCCTACAATGAGCAGTTCTTC.

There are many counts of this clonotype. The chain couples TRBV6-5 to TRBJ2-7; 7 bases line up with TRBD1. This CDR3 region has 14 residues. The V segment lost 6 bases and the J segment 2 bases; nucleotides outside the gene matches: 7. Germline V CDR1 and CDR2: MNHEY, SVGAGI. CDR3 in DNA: TGTGCCAGCAGCCCCCCGACAGGGACCTACGAGCAGTACTTC. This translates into CASSPPTGTYEQYF.